This entry lists 31 T cell receptor beta chains sequenced from one sample in a study of T-cell memory formation after mild COVID-19. TCRdb processed the 5' RACE reads anew with MiXCR; each CDR3 protein has one entry. The repertoire holds around 190,000 distinct CDR3 sequences, with 15% to 20% as singletons. Material for sequencing was PBMCs or a T cell subset sorted from them (not recorded which). Source of these receptors: a man younger than 35 who had mild COVID-19 (a few samples of this study predate the infection). Cell type and time point are not known.

Only a few counts were recorded for this clonotype. The chain joins TRBV5-1 to TRBJ1-5; TRBD1 aligns across 8 bases. This CDR3 region has 13 residues. The V segment lost 4 bases and the J segment 6 bases; nucleotides outside the gene matches: 3. Germline V lookup: CDR1 SGHRS, CDR2 YFSETQ. CDR3 protein: CASSPGTGQPQHF. Here the CDR3 DNA reads TGCGCCAGCAGCCCCGGGACAGGTCAGCCCCAGCATTTT.

This clonotype came up many times. The CDR3 sequence is CASSLTGDMDTQYF. The CDR3, as DNA: TGTGCCAGCAGCTTGACAGGGGATATGGATACGCAGTATTTT. The chain couples TRBV7-9 to TRBJ2-3, with 8 bases matching TRBD1. Trimming cost V 3 bases and J 6 bases; bases outside gene matches: 5. The CDR3 is made up of 14 amino acids. The germline V gene has CDR1 SEHNR and CDR2 FQNEAQ (reference sequence).

This clonotype was observed a handful of times. CDR3 loop: CSVQGLRAFF. The DNA of the CDR3 is TGCAGTGTCCAGGGGTTAAGAGCTTTCTTT. The J gene is TRBJ1-1, the V gene TRBV20-1; D may be TRBD1 (6 bases). Germline V gives CDR1 DFQATT, CDR2 SNEGSKA (reference sequence). This CDR3 is built from 10 residues. Trimming left V 7 bases short and J 10 bases short, with 13 bases between.

Many counts were recorded for this clonotype. This chain uses TRBV7-2 with TRBJ2-7; D is ambiguous. This CDR3 is 11 amino acids long. Germline V gene sequence: CDR1 SGHTA, CDR2 FQGNSA. The V end lost 6 bases, the J end lost 4 bases, and 7 bases lay between the germline ends. The CDR3 sequence: CASSSAYEQYF. The CDR3 bases are TGTGCCAGCAGTTCAGCTTACGAGCAGTACTTC.

This rearrangement joins TRBV20-1 to TRBJ2-5; D tentatively reads TRBD1 or TRBD2 (5 bases each). This CDR3 has 13 amino acids. Deletions cut 5 bases from V and 4 bases from J, with 14 bases between. The V gene's germline CDR1 is DFQATT and CDR2 SNEGSKA (reference sequence). The CDR3 region is CSAGGGTVETQYF. Here the CDR3 DNA reads TGCAGTGCTGGGGGTGGAACCGTAGAGACCCAGTACTTC.

This clonotype was counted between two and nine times. The gene calls are TRBV12-3 or TRBV12-4 and TRBJ2-5, with 7 positions matching TRBD1. The CDR3 has 14 amino acids. The junction had 7 bases not matched to a gene; V was cut back by 6 bases and J by 3 bases. CDR3 sequence (DNA): TGTGCCAGCAGATCCACCGGGACAGAAGAGACCCAGTACTTC. Its translation: CASRSTGTEETQYF.

The chain links TRBV3-1 to TRBJ2-1; tentative D call: TRBD1 (6 bases). CDR3 length: 13 amino acids. The germline gives CDR1 LGHDT, CDR2 YNNKEL (reference sequence). V lost 4 bases, J lost 4 bases, and 8 bases lay in between. The CDR3 sequence is CASSPTGYNEQFF. The CDR3 nucleotides are TGTGCCAGCAGCCCTACAGGGTACAATGAGCAGTTCTTC.

This clonotype was counted a few times. V is TRBV7-2 and J is TRBJ2-2, with 8 bases identical to TRBD2. From germline, CDR1 is SGHTA and CDR2 FQGNSA. The V gene end was trimmed by 3 bases and the J gene end by 15 bases; junction bases not matched to a gene: 12. The CDR3 length is 14 residues. The CDR3 bases are TGTGCCAGCAGCTTGGCGGGGGGCCCCCCTTTGATGTTTTTT. Protein sequence: CASSLAGGPPLMFF.

This clonotype showed up just a few times. This rearrangement joins TRBV20-1 to TRBJ2-6; D remains unclear. Per germline, CDR1 DFQATT and CDR2 SNEGSKA (reference sequence). There are 13 residues in the CDR3. V lost 2 bases to trimming and J lost 0 bases, with 2 bases between them. The CDR3 reads CSARNSGANVLTF. CDR3 DNA sequence: TGCAGTGCTAGAAACTCTGGGGCCAACGTCCTGACTTTC.

This clonotype has at least ten counts. The chain joins TRBV5-1 to TRBJ2-3; no firm D call. This CDR3 contains 14 residues. The germline V and J ends were trimmed by 1 base and 0 bases, with 6 bases remaining between them. From germline, CDR1 is SGHRS and CDR2 YFSETQ. The CDR3 coding sequence is TGCGCCAGCAGCTTGAGGGCAAGCACAGATACGCAGTATTTT. Its protein is CASSLRASTDTQYF.

This clonotype was counted only a few times. The chain has TRBV7-9 and TRBJ1-2; 7 bases line up with TRBD1. J was trimmed by 1 base and V by 6 bases; bases with no gene match: 5. CDR1 SEHNR and CDR2 FQNEAQ come from the germline V gene (reference sequence). This CDR3 contains 14 residues. The CDR3 loop reads CASRPTGVNYGYTF. The CDR3 nucleotides read TGTGCCAGCAGGCCAACAGGGGTTAACTATGGCTACACCTTC.

This rearrangement joins TRBV9 to TRBJ1-5; TRBD1 might be the D (5 bases). Trimming took 0 bases from V and 6 from J, leaving 13 bases between them. The CDR3 is 15 amino acids. Germline lookup yields CDR1 SGDLS and CDR2 YYNGEE. The CDR3 nucleotides read TGTGCCAGCAGCGTAGCTGGAGGGGAGGGTCAGCCCCAGCATTTT. This encodes CASSVAGGEGQPQHF.

The V call is TRBV7-2, the J call TRBJ2-5, with 7 bases identical to TRBD2. This CDR3 comprises 13 residues. V shed 1 base and J 7 bases; nucleotides not matched to a gene: 3. Germline CDR1 reads SGHTA; CDR2 reads FQGNSA. CDR3 protein: CASSLDGGGTQYF. The DNA of the CDR3 is TGTGCCAGCAGCTTAGATGGCGGGGGGACCCAGTACTTC.

The V call is TRBV15, the J call TRBJ2-7, with a possible D match to TRBD2 (6 bases). Trimming removed 0 bases from V and 3 bases from J, with 15 bases in between. In germline, CDR1 is LNHNV, CDR2 YYDKDF (reference sequence). The CDR3 is 16 amino acids. The CDR3 sequence: CATSREWRQGGYEQYF. The CDR3 nucleotides are TGTGCCACCAGCAGAGAATGGCGGCAGGGAGGCTACGAGCAGTACTTC.

This clonotype was counted between two and nine times. The chain uses TRBV5-1 and TRBJ2-2; 9 nucleotides agree with TRBD1. CDR3 length: 14 residues. The germline V gene encodes CDR1 SGHRS and CDR2 YFSETQ. V trimming: 3 bases; J trimming: 7 bases; junction bases outside the gene matches: 4. The CDR3 protein is CASSSGQGNGELFF. CDR3 in DNA: TGCGCCAGCAGCTCGGGACAGGGCAACGGGGAGCTGTTTTTT.

The rearrangement joins TRBV3-1 to TRBJ2-7, with D perhaps assigned TRBD1 or TRBD2 (5 bases each). Germline loops: CDR1 LGHDT, CDR2 YNNKEL (reference sequence). The CDR3 extends over 14 amino acids. V lost 3 bases to trimming and J lost 1 base, with 10 bases between them. The CDR3 region is CASSQFGASYEQYF. The CDR3, as DNA: TGTGCCAGCAGCCAGTTCGGGGCTTCCTACGAGCAGTACTTC.

V gene TRBV30 combines with J gene TRBJ1-2; unclear D gene. The CDR3 is made up of 12 amino acids. Trimming cost V 0 bases and J 8 bases, with 10 bases left between them. Germline V lookup: CDR1 GTSNPN, CDR2 SVGIG (reference sequence). The CDR3 nucleotides read TGTGCCTGGAGTGTTTCCGGGCGCGGCTACACCTTC. Protein product: CAWSVSGRGYTF.

In its sample, this clonotype was seen a few times. The CDR3 DNA is TGTGCCAGCAGCCGGACAGGGACCTACGAGCAGTACTTC. Translating it yields CASSRTGTYEQYF. The chain couples TRBV5-5 to TRBJ2-7; 8 bases map to TRBD1. J gave up 2 bases and V 4 bases, and 2 bases lay outside the gene matches. There are 13 residues in the CDR3. The V gene's germline CDR1 is SGHKS and CDR2 YYEKEE (reference sequence).

The rearrangement links TRBV5-6 to TRBJ2-3; weak D call: TRBD1 (5 bases). CDR1 SGHDT and CDR2 YYEEEE come from the germline V gene. V was shortened by 6 bases and J by 4 bases, with 18 bases between the two germline ends. This CDR3 has 15 amino acids. CDR3 nucleotides: TGTGCCAGCACTTCCTCCAAGGGGCAGGCAGATACGCAGTATTTT. Translation: CASTSSKGQADTQYF.

This clonotype was counted only a few times. J is TRBJ2-1 and V is TRBV7-2; no clear D. Germline lookup yields CDR1 SGHTA and CDR2 FQGNSA. V was cut by 1 base and J by 0 bases, with 7 bases left in between. CDR3 length: 15 residues. The CDR3 is CASSLVLLSYNEQFF. CDR3 nucleotides: TGTGCCAGCAGCTTAGTCCTACTCTCCTACAATGAGCAGTTCTTC.

This clonotype has just a few counts. V and J are TRBV29-1 and TRBJ2-1; 7 bases align to TRBD2. V was clipped by 1 base and J by 7 bases; unmatched bases: 7. The V gene's germline CDR1 is SQVTM and CDR2 ANQGSEA. The CDR3 runs 14 residues. The CDR3 spells CSVEARGDPNEQFF. For the CDR3, the DNA is TGCAGCGTTGAAGCTCGGGGGGACCCGAATGAGCAGTTCTTC.

V gene TRBV29-1 combines with J gene TRBJ2-3; possibly TRBD1 or TRBD2 for D (5 bases each). The germline V and J ends were trimmed by 6 bases and 0 bases, with 10 bases remaining between them. Germline values: CDR1 SQVTM, CDR2 ANQGSEA. The CDR3 spans 13 residues. As DNA, the CDR3 is TGCAGCGTGGGATGGGGGAGCACAGATACGCAGTATTTT. Translation: CSVGWGSTDTQYF.

This clonotype was detected only a few times. The J gene is TRBJ2-5, the V gene TRBV24-1; D perhaps matches TRBD1 (6 bases). The germline V and J ends were trimmed by 3 bases and 5 bases, with 9 bases remaining between them. Germline V gene lookup returns CDR1 KGHDR and CDR2 SFDVKD. The CDR3 sequence is 13 residues long. CDR3: CATSDPGVETQYF. CDR3 sequence (DNA): TGTGCCACCAGTGATCCAGGGGTGGAGACCCAGTACTTC.

The chain joins TRBV19 to TRBJ1-5, with 9 bases fitting TRBD1. The junction had 9 bases not matched to a gene; V was cut back by 3 bases and J by 3 bases. The CDR3 extends over 17 amino acids. Germline CDR1 is LNHDA and CDR2 is SQIVND (reference sequence). In nucleotides, the CDR3 is TGTGCCAGTAGTATTATTGGGGGACAGGGCGCCAATCAGCCCCAGCATTTT. This sequence encodes CASSIIGGQGANQPQHF.

The V gene is TRBV7-2, the J gene TRBJ1-6, with TRBD1 matching 7 bases. CDR3 length: 16 amino acids. The germline gives CDR1 SGHTA, CDR2 FQGNSA. V gave up 5 bases and J gave up 9 bases; unmatched junction bases: 13. CDR3 protein: CASSLSRDSPSSPLHF. CDR3 coding DNA: TGTGCCAGCAGCCTAAGCCGGGACAGCCCATCTTCACCCCTCCACTTT.

This clonotype has just a few counts. The J gene is TRBJ2-5, the V gene TRBV7-9; the D gene is possibly TRBD2 (5 bases). CDR3 length: 14 amino acids. V lost 4 bases to trimming and J lost 2 bases, with 11 bases between them. In germline, CDR1 is SEHNR, CDR2 FQNEAQ (reference sequence). The CDR3 spells CASSSERVQETQYF. The CDR3 DNA follows: TGTGCCAGCAGCTCGGAGAGGGTGCAAGAGACCCAGTACTTC.

V is TRBV7-9 and J is TRBJ2-1; 9 bases align to TRBD2. After removal of 2 bases from V and 4 bases from J, the junction contained 6 bases not matched to a gene. The length of the CDR3 is 16 residues. Germline-derived CDR1 and CDR2 are SEHNR and FQNEAQ (reference sequence). The CDR3 bases are TGTGCCAGCAGCTTAAAAAGACTAGCGGAATACAATGAGCAGTTCTTC. It is translated as CASSLKRLAEYNEQFF.

This clonotype has a handful of counts. The V gene is TRBV19, the J gene TRBJ2-1, with 9 positions matching TRBD2. The germline CDR1 and CDR2 sequences are LNHDA and SQIVND (reference sequence). The length of the CDR3 is 15 residues. Losses at the gene ends were 1 base for V and 12 bases for J; bases not matched to a gene: 10. DNA of the CDR3: TGTGCCAGTAGTATAGGGAGCGGGGGGTCAGAATGGCAGTTCTTC. Translated: CASSIGSGGSEWQFF.

This chain connects TRBV5-1 to TRBJ2-7, with TRBD1 matching over 7 bases. Germline lookup yields CDR1 SGHRS and CDR2 YFSETQ. The trim removed 4 bases at V and 1 base at J, leaving 5 bases unmatched. The CDR3 sequence is 14 residues long. The CDR3 nucleotides read TGCGCCAGCAGCAGGGGGACAGAGTCCTACGAGCAGTACTTC. This sequence encodes CASSRGTESYEQYF.

This clonotype has more than one count but fewer than ten. The V and J genes are TRBV28 and TRBJ2-6; 7 positions match TRBD1. CDR1 and CDR2 (germline): MDHEN, SYDVKM. With V trimmed by 5 bases and J by 1 base, 8 bases remained unmatched. The CDR3 runs to 17 residues. CDR3 nucleotide sequence: TGTGCCAGCAGTCCTGGACAGGCTCCGTCTGGGGCCAACGTCCTGACTTTC. Encoded protein: CASSPGQAPSGANVLTF.

The chain has TRBV5-4 and TRBJ1-1; TRBD1 agrees at 7 bases. Germline V CDR1 and CDR2: SGHNT, YYREEE (reference sequence). The CDR3 runs to 13 residues. The V segment lost 3 bases and the J segment 6 bases; nucleotides outside the gene matches: 5. The CDR3 loop is CASSSGGNAEAFF. The CDR3 bases are TGTGCCAGCAGCTCAGGGGGTAACGCTGAAGCTTTCTTT.